Included here is one T cell receptor (beta chain) sequence, with context. Its antigen is not identified. The entry originates in a study of beta chain features in type 1 diabetes. Whole-study results and caveats: The VDJ junctions of type 1 diabetes patients carried fewer insertions and more deletions. Within patients, naive, central memory and Treg TCRB repertoires seemed more similar than within healthy donors. Overrepresentation of cells with high TCR expression could result from cDNA sequencing.

Sorting with CD45RO/CCR7/CD25/CD127/CD95/CD27 yielded naive, central memory, regulatory and stem-like memory CD4+ cells. Reverse transcribing all isolated RNA meant expressed TCRB transcripts were sequenced. Sequencing used immunoSEQ multiplex PCR; TCRdb keeps in-frame clones, though not all of them. The sample has approximately 300,000 clones, approximately 9.9% seen once. The sample was naive CD4+ T cells from blood. The TCR sequence derives from a woman in her twenties or thirties in good health.

The CDR3 DNA follows: TGTGCCTGGGACCCCGGGACTAGATCCCATGAGCAGTTCTTC. It is translated as CAWDPGTRSHEQFF. The gene calls are TRBV30 and TRBJ2-1; 8 positions match TRBD2. Losses at the gene ends were 5 bases for V and 8 bases for J; bases not matched to a gene: 11. The germline V gene encodes CDR1 GTSNPN and CDR2 SVGIG (reference sequence). The CDR3 covers 14 residues.